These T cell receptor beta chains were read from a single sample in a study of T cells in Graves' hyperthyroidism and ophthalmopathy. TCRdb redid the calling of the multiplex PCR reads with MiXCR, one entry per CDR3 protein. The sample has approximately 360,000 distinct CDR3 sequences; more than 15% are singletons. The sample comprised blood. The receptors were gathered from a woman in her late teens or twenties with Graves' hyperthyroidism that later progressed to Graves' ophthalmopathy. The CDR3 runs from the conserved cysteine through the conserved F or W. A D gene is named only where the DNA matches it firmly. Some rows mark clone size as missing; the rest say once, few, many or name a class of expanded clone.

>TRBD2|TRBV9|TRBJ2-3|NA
TGTGCCAGCAGCTCCGGACTAGCCTTAGCAGATACGCAGTATTTT
CASSSGLALADTQYF
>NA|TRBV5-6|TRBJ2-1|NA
TGTGCCAGCAGCCGGGCAGCCTCCTACAATGAGCAGTTCTTC
CASSRAASYNEQFF
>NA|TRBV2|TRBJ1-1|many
TGTGCCAGCAGTGGACGGGCCCCGTCTTCCACTGAAGCTTTCTTT
CASSGRAPSSTEAFF
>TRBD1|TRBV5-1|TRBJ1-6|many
TGCGCCAGCAGCGTGACAGGGATGAGCTCCTATAATTCACCCCTCCACTTT
CASSVTGMSSYNSPLHF
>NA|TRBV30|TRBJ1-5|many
TGTGCCTGGAGCCGGGGGAGCAATCAGCCCCAGCATTTT
CAWSRGSNQPQHF
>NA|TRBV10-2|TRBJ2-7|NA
TGCGCCAGCAGTGAGTTTGTCGAATTGGAGCAGTACTTC
CASSEFVELEQYF
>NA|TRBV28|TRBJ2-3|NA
TGTGCCAGCAGTTTATTGCTGACGGGGATTGGGCAGTATTTT
CASSLLLTGIGQYF
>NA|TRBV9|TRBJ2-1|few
TGTGCCAGCAGCGTAGGGGGGGAGGCCTACAATGAGCAGTTCTTC
CASSVGGEAYNEQFF
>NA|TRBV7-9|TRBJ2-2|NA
TGTGCCAGCAGCTTAGCCAATTTCCCGAACACCGGGGAGCTGTTTTTT
CASSLANFPNTGELFF
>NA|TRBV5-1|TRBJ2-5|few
TGCGCCAGCAGCTTGGGCGCTACCCAAGAGACCCAGTACTTC
CASSLGATQETQYF
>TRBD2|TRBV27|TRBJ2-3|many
TGTGCCAGCAGCCCCGGGACTAGCGGGAGGGGCACAGATACGCAGTATTTT
CASSPGTSGRGTDTQYF
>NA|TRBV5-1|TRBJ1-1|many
TGCGCCAGCAGCTTGGGTGGTGGAGGCACTGAAGCTTTCTTT
CASSLGGGGTEAFF
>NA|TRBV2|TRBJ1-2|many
TGTGCCAGCAGTGTGGAGGGGATTGGCTACACCTTC
CASSVEGIGYTF
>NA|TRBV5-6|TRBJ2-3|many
TGTGCCAGCACGTGGGGGGAGGTCGTTGTTACGCAGTATTTT
CASTWGEVVVTQYF
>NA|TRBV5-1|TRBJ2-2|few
TGCGCCAGCAGCCCGGAAGTCATGGGCACCGGGGAGCTGTTTTTT
CASSPEVMGTGELFF
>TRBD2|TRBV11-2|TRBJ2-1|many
TGTGCCAGCAGCTTACAACTAGCGGGAGTTAGTGAGCAGTTCTTC
CASSLQLAGVSEQFF
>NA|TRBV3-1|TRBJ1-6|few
TGTGCCAGCAGCCAAGGTTTCGAGGGGGGGAATTCACCCCTCCACTTT
CASSQGFEGGNSPLHF
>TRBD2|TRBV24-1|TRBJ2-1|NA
TGTGCCACCAGTGATGAACCTCCTAGCGGGATCTACAATGAGCAGTTCTTC
CATSDEPPSGIYNEQFF
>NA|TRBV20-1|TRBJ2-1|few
TGCAGTGCTAGAGTAAGAGGTGTGGCGGCTCGCTCCTACAATGAGCAGTTCTTC
CSARVRGVAARSYNEQFF
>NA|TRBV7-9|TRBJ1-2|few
TGTGCCAACAGCTTAGGCGTGGGCTATGGCTACACCTTC
CANSLGVGYGYTF
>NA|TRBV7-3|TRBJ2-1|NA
TGTGCCAGCAGCACCGGACTTCCCCCCTGGGGCAATGAGCAGTTCTTC
CASSTGLPPWGNEQFF
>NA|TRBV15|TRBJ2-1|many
TGTGCCACCAGCAGAGATTGGCACCCGTTGGGGCAGTTCTTC
CATSRDWHPLGQFF
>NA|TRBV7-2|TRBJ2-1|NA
TGTGCCAGCAGCTTAATAGCACTAGTCTCCTACAATGAGCAGTTCTTC
CASSLIALVSYNEQFF
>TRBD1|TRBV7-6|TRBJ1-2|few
TGTGCCAGCAGCTCCAGGACAGGGTTGTACACCTTC
CASSSRTGLYTF
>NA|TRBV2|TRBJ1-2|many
TGTGCCAGACTAACAGGGCCTAACTATGGCTACACCTTC
CARLTGPNYGYTF
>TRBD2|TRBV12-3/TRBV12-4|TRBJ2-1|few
TGTGCCAGCAGTTCTCTAGCGGGAGGGAGCTCCTACAATGAGCAGTTCTTC
CASSSLAGGSSYNEQFF
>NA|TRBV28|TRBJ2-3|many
TGTGCCAGCAGTATTCTGGATGATATCGTGGATACGCAGTATTTT
CASSILDDIVDTQYF
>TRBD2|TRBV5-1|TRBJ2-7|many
TGCGCCAGCAGCTTGACTAGCGGGAGGGTAGGTGAGCAGTACTTC
CASSLTSGRVGEQYF
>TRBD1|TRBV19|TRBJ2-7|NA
TGTGCCAGTAAGAGGACAGGAGAGGCCTACGAGCAGTACTTC
CASKRTGEAYEQYF
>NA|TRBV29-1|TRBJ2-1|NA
TGCAGCGTTGAAGATCCGGGGTCCTACAATGGGCAGTTCTTC
CSVEDPGSYNGQFF